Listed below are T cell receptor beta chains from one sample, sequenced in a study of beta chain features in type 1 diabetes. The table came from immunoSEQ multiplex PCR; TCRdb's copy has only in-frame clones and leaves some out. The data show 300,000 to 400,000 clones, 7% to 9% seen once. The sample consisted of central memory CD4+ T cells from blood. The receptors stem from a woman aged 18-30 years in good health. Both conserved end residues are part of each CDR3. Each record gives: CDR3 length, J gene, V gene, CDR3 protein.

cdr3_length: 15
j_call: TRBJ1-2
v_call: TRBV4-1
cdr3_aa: CASSSSTGVYYGYTF

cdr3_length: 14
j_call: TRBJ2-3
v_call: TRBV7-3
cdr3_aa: CASSTKLGVDTQYF

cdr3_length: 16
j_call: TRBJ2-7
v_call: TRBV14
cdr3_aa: CASSQVYTLTLRGQYF

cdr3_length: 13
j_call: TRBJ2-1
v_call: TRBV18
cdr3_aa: CASSPYGDNEQFF

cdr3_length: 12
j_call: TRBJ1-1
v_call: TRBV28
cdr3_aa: CASRRGGTEAFF

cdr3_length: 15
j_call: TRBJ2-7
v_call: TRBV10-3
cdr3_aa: CAISEPGQNTYEQYF

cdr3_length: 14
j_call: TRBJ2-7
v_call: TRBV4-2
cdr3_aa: CASSQDLDFYEQYF

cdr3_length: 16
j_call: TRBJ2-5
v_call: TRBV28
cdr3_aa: CAIGPSGGSWGETQYF

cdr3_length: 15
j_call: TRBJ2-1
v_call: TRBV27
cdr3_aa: CASSLYGAPYNEQFF

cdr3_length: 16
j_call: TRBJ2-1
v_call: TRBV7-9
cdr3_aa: CASSSRISVTYNEQFF

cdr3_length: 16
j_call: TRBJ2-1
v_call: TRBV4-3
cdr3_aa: CASSSIAGEVADEQFF

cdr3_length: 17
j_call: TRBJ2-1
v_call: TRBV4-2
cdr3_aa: CASSKQGLGSSYNEQFF

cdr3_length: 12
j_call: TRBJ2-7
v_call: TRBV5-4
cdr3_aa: CASSQGTYEQYF

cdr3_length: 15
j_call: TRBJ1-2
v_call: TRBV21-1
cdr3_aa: CASSTRTGGNYGYTF

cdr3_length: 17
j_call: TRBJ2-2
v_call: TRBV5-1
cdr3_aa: CASSLYRTGTNTGELFF

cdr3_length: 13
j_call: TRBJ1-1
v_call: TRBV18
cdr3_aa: CASSPEKYTEAFF

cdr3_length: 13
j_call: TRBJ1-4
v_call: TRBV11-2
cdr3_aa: CASSLAFGEKLFF

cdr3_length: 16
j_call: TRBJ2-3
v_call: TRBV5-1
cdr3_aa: CASLPGAGKGTDTQYF